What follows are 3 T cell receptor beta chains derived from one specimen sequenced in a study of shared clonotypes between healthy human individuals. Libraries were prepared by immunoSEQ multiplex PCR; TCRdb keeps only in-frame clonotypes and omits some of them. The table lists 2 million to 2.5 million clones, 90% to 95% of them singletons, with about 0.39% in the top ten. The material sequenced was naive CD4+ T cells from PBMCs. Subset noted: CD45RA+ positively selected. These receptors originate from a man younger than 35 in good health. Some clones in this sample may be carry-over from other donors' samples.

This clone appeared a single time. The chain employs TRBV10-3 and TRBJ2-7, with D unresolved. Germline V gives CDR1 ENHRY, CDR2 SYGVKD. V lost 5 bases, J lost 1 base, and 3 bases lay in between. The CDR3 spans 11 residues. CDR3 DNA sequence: TGTGCCATCAGTCGTTCCTACGAGCAGTACTTC. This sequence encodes CAISRSYEQYF.

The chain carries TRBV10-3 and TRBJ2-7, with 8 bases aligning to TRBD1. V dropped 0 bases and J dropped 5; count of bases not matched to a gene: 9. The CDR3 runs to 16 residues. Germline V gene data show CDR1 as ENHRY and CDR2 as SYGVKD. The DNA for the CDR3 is TGTGCCATCAGTGAGTCGAAAGGACAGGGTCTTCACGAGCAGTACTTC. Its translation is CAISESKGQGLHEQYF.

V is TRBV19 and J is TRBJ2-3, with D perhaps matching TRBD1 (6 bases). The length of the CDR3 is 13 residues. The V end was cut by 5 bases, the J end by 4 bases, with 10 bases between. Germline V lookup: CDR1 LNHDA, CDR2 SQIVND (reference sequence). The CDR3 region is CASSGAGADTQYF. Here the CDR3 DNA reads TGTGCCAGTAGTGGTGCAGGGGCAGATACGCAGTATTTT.